The 10 T cell receptor beta chains presented below share a single source sample, sequenced in a study of T cells in pancreatic ductal adenocarcinoma. Surgery without prior neoadjuvant therapy was the treatment of the selected pancreatic ductal adenocarcinoma patients. Profiling relied on immunoSEQ multiplex PCR, and the TCRdb table lists in-frame clones only, not all of them. Of 25,000 to 35,000 clones in the sample, roughly 92% are singletons; the top ten hold roughly 2%. The sample was PBMCs. The receptors were sampled from a human donor with pancreatic ductal adenocarcinoma.

The rearrangement links TRBV10-3 to TRBJ2-3; D uncertain. The CDR3 is 14 amino acids. Germline V gene lookup returns CDR1 ENHRY and CDR2 SYGVKD. V lost 0 bases and J lost 5, with 9 bases in between. Here the CDR3 reads CAISESGSIDTQYF. For the CDR3, the DNA is TGTGCCATCAGTGAGTCTGGGTCTATAGATACGCAGTATTTT.

J is TRBJ2-2 and V is TRBV19; 11 nucleotides align to TRBD2. The length of the CDR3 is 17 residues. V gave up 6 bases and J gave up 3 bases; unmatched junction bases: 9. Germline CDR1 reads LNHDA; CDR2 reads SQIVND (reference sequence). CDR3 loop: CASSTSGSRVDTGELFF. The CDR3 bases are TGTGCCAGTAGCACTAGCGGGAGTAGGGTGGACACCGGGGAGCTGTTTTTT.

This chain uses TRBV6-5 with TRBJ1-2; D perhaps matches TRBD1 (6 bases). CDR1 is MNHEY and CDR2 is SVGAGI in the germline V gene. V gave up 0 bases and J gave up 8 bases, with 16 bases separating them. This CDR3 has 15 residues. The CDR3 region has the DNA TGTGCCAGCAGTTACTCGGGTAGGGGGGACCTGGGCTACACCTTC. Translation gives CASSYSGRGDLGYTF.

The chain combines TRBV6-1 with TRBJ2-1; D call uncertain. CDR3 length: 12 amino acids. V lost 5 bases, J lost 5 bases, and 7 bases lay in between. Germline V gene sequence: CDR1 MNHNS, CDR2 SASEGT. Here the CDR3 DNA reads TGTGCCAGCAGTACCCTCGACAATGAGCAGTTCTTC. Protein: CASSTLDNEQFF.

This clone appeared a single time. The chain recombines TRBV7-6 with TRBJ1-1; 7 nucleotides align to TRBD1. Looked up from germline, CDR1 is SGHVS and CDR2 is FNYEAQ. Trimming cost V 2 bases and J 1 base; bases outside gene matches: 4. CDR3 size: 15 residues. CDR3 in DNA: TGTGCCAGCAGCTTAAGGGGGCTAGGGAACACTGAAGCTTTCTTT. Translation: CASSLRGLGNTEAFF.

This rearrangement joins TRBV4-1 to TRBJ2-2; possible D gene TRBD1, 6 bases. V was clipped by 4 bases and J by 5 bases, with 14 bases between them. Germline lookup yields CDR1 MGHRA and CDR2 YSYEKL. The CDR3 totals 15 residues. The CDR3 protein is CASSREGVGTGELFF. The CDR3 region has the DNA TGCGCCAGCAGCCGAGAGGGGGTGGGAACCGGGGAGCTGTTTTTT.

The genes are TRBV5-1 and TRBJ2-3; the match to TRBD1 covers 9 bases. CDR1 is SGHRS and CDR2 is YFSETQ in the germline V gene. V was pared by 0 bases and J by 1 base, with 0 bases of the junction left unmatched. This CDR3 is built from 15 residues. DNA of the CDR3: TGCGCCAGCAGCTTGGGACAGGGGGGCACAGATACGCAGTATTTT. Translation gives CASSLGQGGTDTQYF.

V and J are TRBV5-4 and TRBJ1-2; weak D call: TRBD1 (5 bases). Germline-derived CDR1 and CDR2 are SGHNT and YYREEE (reference sequence). Trimming took 4 bases from V and 3 from J, leaving 10 bases between them. The CDR3 has 13 residues. The CDR3 region has the DNA TGTGCCAGCAGCATAGACAGTGACTATGGCTACACCTTC. As protein: CASSIDSDYGYTF.

The chain combines TRBV28 with TRBJ1-2; 10 bases map to TRBD1. Per the germline V gene, CDR1 is MDHEN and CDR2 is SYDVKM. V was clipped by 5 bases and J by 5 bases; unmatched bases: 8. This CDR3 has 15 residues. The DNA of the CDR3 is TGTGCCAGCAGTCGGGCCGGGACAGGGGATTATGGCTACACCTTC. Protein sequence: CASSRAGTGDYGYTF.

The chain couples TRBV5-1 to TRBJ1-4, with a possible D match to TRBD1 (6 bases). V lost 0 bases to trimming and J lost 3 bases, with 9 bases between them. Germline V gene data show CDR1 as SGHRS and CDR2 as YFSETQ. This CDR3 has 15 amino acids. The DNA of the CDR3 is TGCGCCAGCAGCTTGGGGGGGGCGGCTAATGAAAAACTGTTTTTT. This codes for CASSLGGAANEKLFF.